These T cell receptor beta chains were read from a single sample in a study of PD-1 blockade in mismatch repair-deficient tumors. TCRdb keeps only in-frame clones here, not all; method: immunoSEQ multiplex PCR. The table shows some 110,000 clones, with more than 60% occurring only once. The input for sequencing was peripheral blood, taken 60 weeks after starting pembrolizumab. The receptors derive from an adult with mismatch repair-deficient cancer. The CDR3 runs from the conserved cysteine through the conserved F or W. Fields, in order: clone size, J gene, D gene, V gene, CDR3 protein, CDR3 DNA. A D gene is named only where the DNA matches it firmly. Size is stated for part of the rows, as once, few or many counts, or as a class when the clone is expanded.

abundance: -; j_gene: TRBJ2-2; d_gene: -; v_gene: TRBV7-8; CDR3aa: CASMYRAFANTGELFF; CDR3nt: TGTGCCAGCATGTATAGGGCGTTCGCGAACACCGGGGAGCTGTTTTTT
abundance: -; j_gene: TRBJ2-7; d_gene: TRBD2; v_gene: TRBV5-6; CDR3aa: CASSLWTSGRADEQYF; CDR3nt: TGTGCCAGCAGCTTGTGGACTAGCGGGAGGGCAGACGAGCAGTACTTC
abundance: once; j_gene: TRBJ2-1; d_gene: -; v_gene: TRBV30; CDR3aa: CAWSVHPPPKSEQFF; CDR3nt: TGTGCCTGGAGTGTACACCCACCGCCCAAGAGTGAGCAGTTCTTC
abundance: -; j_gene: TRBJ1-4; d_gene: -; v_gene: TRBV9; CDR3aa: CASAASPGQNRKLFF; CDR3nt: TGTGCCAGCGCCGCTTCCCCTGGACAGAATAGGAAACTGTTTTTT
abundance: -; j_gene: TRBJ2-7; d_gene: -; v_gene: TRBV5-8; CDR3aa: CASSRSAAPSYEQYF; CDR3nt: TGTGCCAGCAGCCGTTCAGCGGCGCCTTCCTACGAGCAGTACTTC
abundance: -; j_gene: TRBJ2-1; d_gene: TRBD1; v_gene: TRBV7-2; CDR3aa: CASSWAGTGDTNEQFF; CDR3nt: TGTGCCAGCAGCTGGGCCGGGACAGGGGATACCAATGAGCAGTTCTTC
abundance: -; j_gene: TRBJ2-1; d_gene: TRBD2; v_gene: TRBV27; CDR3aa: CASSSPGTSVHNEQFF; CDR3nt: TGTGCCAGCAGTTCACCCGGGACTAGCGTCCACAATGAGCAGTTCTTC
abundance: -; j_gene: TRBJ2-1; d_gene: TRBD2; v_gene: TRBV4-2; CDR3aa: CASSQISGNYNEQFF; CDR3nt: TGTGCCAGCAGCCAGATTAGCGGGAACTACAATGAGCAGTTCTTC
abundance: once; j_gene: TRBJ2-7; d_gene: TRBD2; v_gene: TRBV7-9; CDR3aa: CASSSGLAGDGQYF; CDR3nt: TGTGCCAGCAGCTCGGGACTAGCGGGAGACGGGCAGTACTTC
abundance: -; j_gene: TRBJ2-2; d_gene: -; v_gene: TRBV15; CDR3aa: CATSTDNRIGGELFF; CDR3nt: TGTGCCACCAGCACGGACAACCGGATCGGCGGGGAGCTGTTTTTT
abundance: -; j_gene: TRBJ2-3; d_gene: TRBD2; v_gene: TRBV7-9; CDR3aa: CASSLGTSGGTDTQYF; CDR3nt: TGTGCCAGCAGCCTAGGGACTAGCGGAGGCACAGATACGCAGTATTTT
abundance: -; j_gene: TRBJ2-1; d_gene: -; v_gene: TRBV7-2; CDR3aa: CASSRSSPPEQFF; CDR3nt: TGTGCCAGCAGCCGGAGTAGTCCCCCTGAGCAGTTCTTC
abundance: -; j_gene: TRBJ2-5; d_gene: -; v_gene: TRBV7-3; CDR3aa: CASSLTRQMAETQYF; CDR3nt: TGTGCCAGCAGCTTAACTCGGCAGATGGCGGAGACCCAGTACTTC
abundance: once; j_gene: TRBJ2-1; d_gene: -; v_gene: TRBV5-8; CDR3aa: CASSLTRDGQFF; CDR3nt: TGTGCCAGCAGCCTCACTAGAGATGGGCAGTTCTTC
abundance: once; j_gene: TRBJ2-7; d_gene: TRBD1; v_gene: TRBV29-1; CDR3aa: CSVQDREYEQYF; CDR3nt: TGCAGCGTCCAGGACAGGGAGTACGAGCAGTACTTC
abundance: -; j_gene: TRBJ2-7; d_gene: TRBD1; v_gene: TRBV19; CDR3aa: CASSWTGENEQYF; CDR3nt: TGTGCCAGTAGCTGGACAGGGGAAAATGAGCAGTACTTC
abundance: -; j_gene: TRBJ1-1; d_gene: TRBD1; v_gene: TRBV30; CDR3aa: CAWTSDRGLEEAFF; CDR3nt: TGTGCCTGGACCTCGGACAGGGGGCTTGAAGAAGCTTTCTTT
abundance: -; j_gene: TRBJ2-7; d_gene: -; v_gene: TRBV9; CDR3aa: CASSPRLLTYEQYF; CDR3nt: TGTGCCAGCAGCCCACGCCTCTTAACCTACGAGCAGTACTTC
abundance: -; j_gene: TRBJ2-7; d_gene: TRBD1; v_gene: TRBV19; CDR3aa: CASSVPGQGQYEQYF; CDR3nt: TGTGCCAGTAGTGTCCCGGGACAGGGGCAATACGAGCAGTACTTC
abundance: -; j_gene: TRBJ2-3; d_gene: TRBD2; v_gene: TRBV27; CDR3aa: CASRGLATSTDTQYF; CDR3nt: TGTGCCAGCAGGGGACTAGCGACTAGCACAGATACGCAGTATTTT
abundance: -; j_gene: TRBJ1-3; d_gene: TRBD1; v_gene: TRBV7-2; CDR3aa: CASSKTTGAGNTIYF; CDR3nt: TGTGCCAGCAGCAAGACGACAGGGGCTGGAAACACCATATATTTT
abundance: once; j_gene: TRBJ2-3; d_gene: -; v_gene: TRBV29-1; CDR3aa: CSVELQVTDTQYF; CDR3nt: TGCAGCGTTGAGCTCCAAGTCACAGATACGCAGTATTTT
abundance: -; j_gene: TRBJ2-5; d_gene: -; v_gene: TRBV11-2; CDR3aa: CASSWDGQETQYF; CDR3nt: TGTGCCAGCAGCTGGGACGGCCAAGAGACCCAGTACTTC
abundance: once; j_gene: TRBJ2-1; d_gene: -; v_gene: TRBV14; CDR3aa: CASSQWDTGEQFF; CDR3nt: TGTGCCAGCAGCCAGTGGGACACCGGGGAGCAGTTCTTC
abundance: many; j_gene: TRBJ1-5; d_gene: -; v_gene: TRBV9; CDR3aa: CASSVGVTLEPQHF; CDR3nt: TGTGCCAGCAGCGTCGGGGTGACCTTGGAGCCCCAGCATTTT
abundance: -; j_gene: TRBJ2-7; d_gene: TRBD2; v_gene: TRBV27; CDR3aa: CASSPGLAGGYEQYF; CDR3nt: TGTGCCAGCAGTCCTGGACTAGCGGGAGGGTACGAGCAGTACTTC
abundance: few; j_gene: TRBJ1-2; d_gene: -; v_gene: TRBV23-1; CDR3aa: CASGTYYGYTF; CDR3nt: TGCGCCAGCGGGACATACTATGGCTACACCTTC
abundance: -; j_gene: TRBJ2-7; d_gene: -; v_gene: TRBV5-6; CDR3aa: CASSLSRGGEQYF; CDR3nt: TGTGCCAGCAGCTTGTCCAGGGGTGGCGAGCAGTACTTC
abundance: -; j_gene: TRBJ1-1; d_gene: TRBD1; v_gene: TRBV7-6; CDR3aa: CASSLRTGWVNTEAFF; CDR3nt: TGTGCCAGCAGCTTAAGGACAGGGTGGGTGAACACTGAAGCTTTCTTT
abundance: -; j_gene: TRBJ2-7; d_gene: -; v_gene: TRBV6-5; CDR3aa: CASSEWGSEQYF; CDR3nt: TGTGCCAGCAGCGAGTGGGGATCCGAGCAGTACTTC
abundance: -; j_gene: TRBJ1-2; d_gene: -; v_gene: TRBV30; CDR3aa: CAWSGIQTGTRGYTF; CDR3nt: TGTGCCTGGAGTGGGATCCAAACAGGGACTAGGGGCTACACCTTC
abundance: -; j_gene: TRBJ1-1; d_gene: -; v_gene: TRBV19; CDR3aa: CASSSRLPGGEAFF; CDR3nt: TGTGCCAGTAGTTCCCGTCTCCCCGGAGGTGAAGCTTTCTTT